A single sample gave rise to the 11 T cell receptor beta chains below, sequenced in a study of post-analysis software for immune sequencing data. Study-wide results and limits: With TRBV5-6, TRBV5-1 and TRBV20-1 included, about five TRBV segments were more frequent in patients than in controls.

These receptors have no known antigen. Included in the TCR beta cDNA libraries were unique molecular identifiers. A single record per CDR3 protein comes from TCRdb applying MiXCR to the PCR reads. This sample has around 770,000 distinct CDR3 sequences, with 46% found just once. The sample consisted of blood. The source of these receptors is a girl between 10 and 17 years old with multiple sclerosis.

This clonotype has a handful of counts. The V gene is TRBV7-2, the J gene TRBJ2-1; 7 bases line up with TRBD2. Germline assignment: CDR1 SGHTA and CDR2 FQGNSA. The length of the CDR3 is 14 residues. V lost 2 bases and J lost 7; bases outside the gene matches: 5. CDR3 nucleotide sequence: TGTGCCAGCAGCTTATGGGCTAGCGGAAATGAGCAGTTCTTC. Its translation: CASSLWASGNEQFF.

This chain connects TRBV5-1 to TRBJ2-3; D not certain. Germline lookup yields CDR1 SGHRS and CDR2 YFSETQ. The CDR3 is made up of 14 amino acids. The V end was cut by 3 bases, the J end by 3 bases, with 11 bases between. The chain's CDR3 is CASSSPQLTDTQYF. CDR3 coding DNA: TGCGCCAGCAGCTCGCCCCAACTAACAGATACGCAGTATTTT.

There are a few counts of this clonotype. As DNA, the CDR3 is TGTGCCAGCAGTTACCCGACAGGGCCCAGCTCCTACGAGCAGTACTTC. Amino acid sequence: CASSYPTGPSSYEQYF. V usage is TRBV6-2 or TRBV6-3 and J usage is TRBJ2-7; 7 bases line up with TRBD1. The CDR3 runs to 16 residues. J gave up 0 bases and V 2 bases, and 7 bases lay outside the gene matches. CDR1 MNHEY and CDR2 SVGEGT come from the germline V gene.

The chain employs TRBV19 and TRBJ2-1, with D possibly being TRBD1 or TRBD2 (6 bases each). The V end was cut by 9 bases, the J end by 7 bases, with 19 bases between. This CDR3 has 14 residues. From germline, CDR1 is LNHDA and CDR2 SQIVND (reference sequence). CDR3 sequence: CASRLGGLGNEQFF. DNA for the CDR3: TGTGCCAGCAGACTAGGGGGACTGGGGAATGAGCAGTTCTTC.

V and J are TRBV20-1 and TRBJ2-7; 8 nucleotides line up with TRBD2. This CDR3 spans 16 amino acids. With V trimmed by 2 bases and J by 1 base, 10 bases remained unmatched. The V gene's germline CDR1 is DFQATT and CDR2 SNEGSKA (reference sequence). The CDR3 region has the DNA TGCAGTGCTAGATTTCTTTTAGGGACTAGATCCTACGAGCAGTACTTC. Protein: CSARFLLGTRSYEQYF.

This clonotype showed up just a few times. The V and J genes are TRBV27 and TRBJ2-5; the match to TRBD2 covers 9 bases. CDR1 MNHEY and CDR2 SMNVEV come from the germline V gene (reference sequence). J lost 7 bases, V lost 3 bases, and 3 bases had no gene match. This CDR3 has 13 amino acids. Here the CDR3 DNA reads TGTGCCAGCAGTTTGCTAGCGGGAATGACCCAGTACTTC. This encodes CASSLLAGMTQYF.

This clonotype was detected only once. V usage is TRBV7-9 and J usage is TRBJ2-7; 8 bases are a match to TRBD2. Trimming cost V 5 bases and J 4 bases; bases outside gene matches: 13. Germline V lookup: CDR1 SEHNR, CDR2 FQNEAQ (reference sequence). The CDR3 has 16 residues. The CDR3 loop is CASSGVAAGGPYEQYF. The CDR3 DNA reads TGTGCCAGCAGCGGCGTAGCTGCGGGAGGACCATACGAGCAGTACTTC.

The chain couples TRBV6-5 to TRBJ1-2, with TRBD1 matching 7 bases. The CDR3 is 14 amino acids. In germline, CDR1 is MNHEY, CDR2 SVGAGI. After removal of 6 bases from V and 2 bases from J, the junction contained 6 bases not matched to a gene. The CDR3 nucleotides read TGTGCCAGCAGGCGAAGGGGGCTAAACTATGGCTACACCTTC. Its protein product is CASRRRGLNYGYTF.

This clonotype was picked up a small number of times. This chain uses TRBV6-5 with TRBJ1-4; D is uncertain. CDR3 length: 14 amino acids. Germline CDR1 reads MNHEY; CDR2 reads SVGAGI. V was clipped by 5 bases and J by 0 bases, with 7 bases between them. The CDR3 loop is CASSGSATNEKLFF. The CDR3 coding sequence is TGTGCCAGCAGTGGGAGTGCAACTAATGAAAAACTGTTTTTT.

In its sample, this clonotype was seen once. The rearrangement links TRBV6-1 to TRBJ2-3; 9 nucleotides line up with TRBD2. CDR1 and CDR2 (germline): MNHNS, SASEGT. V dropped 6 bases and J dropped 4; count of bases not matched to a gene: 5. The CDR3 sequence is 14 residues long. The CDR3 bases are TGTGCCAGCAGGGGTAGCGGGAGACCAGATACGCAGTATTTT. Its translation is CASRGSGRPDTQYF.

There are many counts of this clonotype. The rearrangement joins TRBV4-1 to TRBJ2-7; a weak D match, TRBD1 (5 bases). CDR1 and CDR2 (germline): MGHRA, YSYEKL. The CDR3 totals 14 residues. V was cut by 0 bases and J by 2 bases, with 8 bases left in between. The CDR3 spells CASSQDRVAYEQYF. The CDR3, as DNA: TGCGCCAGCAGCCAAGACAGGGTTGCCTACGAGCAGTACTTC.